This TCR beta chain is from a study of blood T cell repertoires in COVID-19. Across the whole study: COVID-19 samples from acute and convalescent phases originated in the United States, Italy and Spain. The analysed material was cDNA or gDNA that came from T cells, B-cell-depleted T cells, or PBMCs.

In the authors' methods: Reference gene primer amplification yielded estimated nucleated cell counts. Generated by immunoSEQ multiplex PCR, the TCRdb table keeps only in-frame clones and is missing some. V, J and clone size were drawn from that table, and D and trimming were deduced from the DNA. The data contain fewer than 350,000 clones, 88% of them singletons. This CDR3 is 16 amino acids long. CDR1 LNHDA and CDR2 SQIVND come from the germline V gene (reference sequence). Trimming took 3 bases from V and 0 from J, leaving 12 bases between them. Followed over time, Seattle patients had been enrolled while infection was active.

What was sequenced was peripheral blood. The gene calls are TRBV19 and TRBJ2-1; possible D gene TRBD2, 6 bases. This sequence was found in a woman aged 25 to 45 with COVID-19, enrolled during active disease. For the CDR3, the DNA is TGTGCCAGTAGTATCCCGGGGGACCCCTCCTACAATGAGCAGTTCTTC. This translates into CASSIPGDPSYNEQFF.